This T cell receptor beta chain was captured by sequencing in a study of control samples from healthy donors and cancer patients. The table came from immunoSEQ multiplex PCR; TCRdb's copy has only in-frame clones and leaves some out. The sample includes about 160,000 clones, 85% to 95% of them seen just once. CDR3 length: 13 amino acids. V was shortened by 6 bases and J by 9 bases, with 15 bases between the two germline ends. Germline CDR1 reads ENHRY; CDR2 reads SYGVKD. The sample was blood. The chain joins TRBV10-3 to TRBJ2-1, with D possibly called TRBD1 or TRBD2 (5 bases each). This receptor was obtained from a woman between 40 and 50 years old in good health. The CDR3 here is CAIRPGAEGEQFF. The CDR3 nucleotides read TGTGCCATCAGGCCTGGGGCAGAGGGTGAGCAGTTCTTC.